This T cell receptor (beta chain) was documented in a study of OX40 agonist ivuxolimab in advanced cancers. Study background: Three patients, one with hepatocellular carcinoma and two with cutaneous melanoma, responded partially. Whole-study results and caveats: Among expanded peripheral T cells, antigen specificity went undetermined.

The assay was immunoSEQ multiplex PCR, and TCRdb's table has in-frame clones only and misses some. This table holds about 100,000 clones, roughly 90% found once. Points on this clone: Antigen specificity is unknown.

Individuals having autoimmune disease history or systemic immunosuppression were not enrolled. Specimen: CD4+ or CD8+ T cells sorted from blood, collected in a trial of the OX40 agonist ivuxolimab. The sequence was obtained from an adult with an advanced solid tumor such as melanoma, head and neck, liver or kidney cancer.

This chain's CDR3 is CASSFTGTGAYEQYF. CDR3 coding DNA: TGCGCCAGCAGCTTTACCGGGACAGGGGCCTACGAGCAGTACTTC. This sequence joins TRBV5-1 and TRBJ2-7, with 10 positions matching TRBD1. The CDR3 consists of 15 residues. From germline, CDR1 is SGHRS and CDR2 YFSETQ. V shed 2 bases and J 2 bases; nucleotides not matched to a gene: 4.